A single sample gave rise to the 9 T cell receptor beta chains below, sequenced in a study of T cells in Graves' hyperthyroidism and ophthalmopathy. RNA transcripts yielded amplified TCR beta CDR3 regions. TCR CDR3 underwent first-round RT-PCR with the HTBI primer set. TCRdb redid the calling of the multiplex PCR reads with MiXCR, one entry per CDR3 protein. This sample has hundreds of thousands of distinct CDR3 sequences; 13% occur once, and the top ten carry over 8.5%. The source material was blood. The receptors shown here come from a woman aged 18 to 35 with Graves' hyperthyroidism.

CDR3 amino acids: CASSKTGGSRNEQYF. In DNA form, the CDR3 reads TGTGCCAGCAGTAAAACGGGGGGATCAAGGAACGAGCAGTACTTC. The rearrangement links TRBV6-2 or TRBV6-3 to TRBJ2-7; 7 positions agree with TRBD2. The V segment lost 5 bases and the J segment 5 bases; nucleotides outside the gene matches: 12. CDR1 is MNHEY and CDR2 is SVGEGT in the germline V gene. The CDR3 loop spans 15 amino acids.

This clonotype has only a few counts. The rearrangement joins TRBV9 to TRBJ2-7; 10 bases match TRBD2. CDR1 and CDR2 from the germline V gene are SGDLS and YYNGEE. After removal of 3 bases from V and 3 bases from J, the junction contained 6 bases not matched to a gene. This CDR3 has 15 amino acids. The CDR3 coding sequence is TGTGCCAGCAGCGCCGGACTAGCGGAGATCTACGAGCAGTACTTC. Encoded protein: CASSAGLAEIYEQYF. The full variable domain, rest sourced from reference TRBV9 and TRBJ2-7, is DSGVTQTPKHLITATGQRVTLRCSPRSGDLSVYWYQQSLDQGLQFLIQYYNGEERAKGNILERFSAQQFPDLHSELNLSSLELGDSALYFCASSAGLAEIYEQYFGPGTRLTVT.

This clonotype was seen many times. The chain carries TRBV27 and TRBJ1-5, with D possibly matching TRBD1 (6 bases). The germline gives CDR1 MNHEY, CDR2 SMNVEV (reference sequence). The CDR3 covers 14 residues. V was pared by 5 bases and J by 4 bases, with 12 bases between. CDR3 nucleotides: TGTGCCAGCAGTAATTTTAGGGGGAATCAGCCCCAGCATTTT. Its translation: CASSNFRGNQPQHF.

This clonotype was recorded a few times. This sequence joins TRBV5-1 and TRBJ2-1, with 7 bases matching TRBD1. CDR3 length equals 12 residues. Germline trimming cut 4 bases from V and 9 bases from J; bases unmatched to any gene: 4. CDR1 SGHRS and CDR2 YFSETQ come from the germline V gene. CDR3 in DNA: TGCGCCAGCAGCGTAGACAGGGCTGAGCAGTTCTTC. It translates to CASSVDRAEQFF.

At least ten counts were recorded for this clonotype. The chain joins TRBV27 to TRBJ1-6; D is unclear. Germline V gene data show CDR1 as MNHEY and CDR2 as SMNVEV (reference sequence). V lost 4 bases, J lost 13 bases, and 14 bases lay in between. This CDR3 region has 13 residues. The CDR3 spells CASSSTPAGPLHF. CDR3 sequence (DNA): TGTGCCAGCAGTTCCACCCCAGCGGGTCCCCTCCACTTT.

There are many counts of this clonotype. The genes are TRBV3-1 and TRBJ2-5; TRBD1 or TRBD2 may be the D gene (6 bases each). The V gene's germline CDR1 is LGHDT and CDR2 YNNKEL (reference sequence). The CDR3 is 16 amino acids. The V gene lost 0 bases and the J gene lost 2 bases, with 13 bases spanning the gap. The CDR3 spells CASSQEWGANQETQYF. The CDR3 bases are TGTGCCAGCAGCCAAGAGTGGGGGGCCAATCAAGAGACCCAGTACTTC.

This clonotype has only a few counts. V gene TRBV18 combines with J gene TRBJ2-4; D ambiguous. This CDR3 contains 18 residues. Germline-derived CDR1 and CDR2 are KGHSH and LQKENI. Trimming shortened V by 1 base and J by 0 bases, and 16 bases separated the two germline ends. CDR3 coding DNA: TGTGCCAGCTCACCACGCCAGCCCTTAGACCTAGCCAAAAACATTCAGTACTTC. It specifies CASSPRQPLDLAKNIQYF.

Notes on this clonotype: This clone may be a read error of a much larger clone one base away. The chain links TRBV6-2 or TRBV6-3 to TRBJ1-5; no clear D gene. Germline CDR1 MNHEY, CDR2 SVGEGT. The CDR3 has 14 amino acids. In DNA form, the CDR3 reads TGTGCCAGCAGTAGGACTAATAGCAATCAGCCCCAGCGTTTT. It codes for CASSRTNSNQPQRF.

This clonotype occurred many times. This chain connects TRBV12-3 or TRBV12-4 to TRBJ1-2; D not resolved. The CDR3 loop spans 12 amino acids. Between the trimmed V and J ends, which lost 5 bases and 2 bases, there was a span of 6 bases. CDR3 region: CASSPGNYGYTF. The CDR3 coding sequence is TGTGCCAGCAGTCCGGGGAACTATGGCTACACCTTC.